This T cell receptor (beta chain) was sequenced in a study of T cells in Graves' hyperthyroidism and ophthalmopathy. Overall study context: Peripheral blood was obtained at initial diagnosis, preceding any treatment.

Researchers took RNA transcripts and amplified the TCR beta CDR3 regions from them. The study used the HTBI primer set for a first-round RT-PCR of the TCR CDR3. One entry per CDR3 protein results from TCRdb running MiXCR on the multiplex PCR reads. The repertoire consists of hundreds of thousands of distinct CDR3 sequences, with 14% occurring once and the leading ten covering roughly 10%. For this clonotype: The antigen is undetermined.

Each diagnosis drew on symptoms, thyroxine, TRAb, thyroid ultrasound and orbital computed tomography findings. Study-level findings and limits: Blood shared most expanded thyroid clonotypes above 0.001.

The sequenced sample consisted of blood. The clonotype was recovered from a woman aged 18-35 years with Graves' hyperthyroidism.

In nucleotides, the CDR3 is TGTGCCAGCAGTTTAAGGGGACAGGGACGGCGTAACTATGGCTACACCTTC. Encoded protein: CASSLRGQGRRNYGYTF. The chain joins TRBV12-3 or TRBV12-4 to TRBJ1-2; 9 nucleotides match TRBD1. The V gene end was trimmed by 2 bases and the J gene end by 1 base; junction bases not matched to a gene: 8. The CDR3 runs 17 residues.